This record covers a single T cell receptor (beta chain). What it recognizes is unknown. These data belong to a study of blood T cells in healthy people across ages. Whole-study results and caveats: Across samples, TCR beta diversity tracked strongly with naive T cell percentage.

Then a second PCR, running roughly 7 to 11 cycles, was carried out with a sample-barcoded 5' primer and a J-beta primer mix. Through a template-switch adaptor with 12 random nucleotides, each cDNA molecule received a tag. TCRdb reprocessed the 5' RACE reads via MiXCR and lists one record per CDR3 protein. The repertoire includes fewer than 650,000 distinct CDR3 sequences, over 25% of them detected once, and over 3.5% sits in the top ten. These data also formed part of another study, on T cells of mothers and their children. From that paper: Three healthy Caucasian mothers gave samples, and so did their six children. No persistent microchimeric T cell clones were detected.

This sequence was found in a boy aged 2-15 years in good health. Sequencing was carried out using blood.

CDR3 region: CATSRDRCRDGYTF. The DNA for the CDR3 is TGTGCCACCAGCAGAGACAGATGCAGGGATGGCTACACCTTC. This chain links TRBV15 with TRBJ1-2; possible D gene TRBD1, 5 bases. From germline, CDR1 is LNHNV and CDR2 YYDKDF (reference sequence). Trimming cost V 0 bases and J 6 bases, with 11 bases left between them. The CDR3 has 14 amino acids. Full variable domain (remainder filled in from reference TRBV15 and TRBJ1-2): DAMVIQNPRYQVTQFGKPVTLSCSQTLNHNVMYWYQQKSSQAPKLLFHYYDKDFNNEADTPDNFQSRRPNTSFCFLDIRSPGLGDTAMYLCATSRDRCRDGYTFGSGTRLTVV.